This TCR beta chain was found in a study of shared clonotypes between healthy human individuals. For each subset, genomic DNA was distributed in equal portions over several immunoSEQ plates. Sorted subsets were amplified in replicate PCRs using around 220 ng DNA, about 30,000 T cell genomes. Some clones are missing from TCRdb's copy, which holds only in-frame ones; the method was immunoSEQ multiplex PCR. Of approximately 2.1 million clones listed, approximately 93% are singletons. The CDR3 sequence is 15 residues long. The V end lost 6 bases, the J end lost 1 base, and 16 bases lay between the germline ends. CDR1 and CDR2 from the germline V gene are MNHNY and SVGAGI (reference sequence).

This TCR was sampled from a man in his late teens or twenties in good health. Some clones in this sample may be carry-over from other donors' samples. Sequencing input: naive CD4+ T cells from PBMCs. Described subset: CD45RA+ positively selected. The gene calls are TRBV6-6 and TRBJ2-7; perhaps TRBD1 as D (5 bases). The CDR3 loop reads CASSRDSSLSYEQYF. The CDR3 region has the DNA TGTGCCAGCAGCCGAGACAGTTCCCTATCCTACGAGCAGTACTTC.